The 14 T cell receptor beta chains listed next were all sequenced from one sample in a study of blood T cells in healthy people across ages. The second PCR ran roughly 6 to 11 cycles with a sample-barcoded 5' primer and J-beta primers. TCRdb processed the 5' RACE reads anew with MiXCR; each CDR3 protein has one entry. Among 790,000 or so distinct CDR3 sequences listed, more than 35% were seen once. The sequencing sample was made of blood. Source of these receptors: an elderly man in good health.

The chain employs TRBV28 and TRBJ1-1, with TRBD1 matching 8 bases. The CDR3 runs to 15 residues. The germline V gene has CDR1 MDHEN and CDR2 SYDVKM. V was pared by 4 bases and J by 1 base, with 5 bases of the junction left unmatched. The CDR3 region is CASSSYRGGNTEAFF. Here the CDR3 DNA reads TGTGCCAGCAGTTCGTACAGGGGGGGGAACACTGAAGCTTTCTTT.

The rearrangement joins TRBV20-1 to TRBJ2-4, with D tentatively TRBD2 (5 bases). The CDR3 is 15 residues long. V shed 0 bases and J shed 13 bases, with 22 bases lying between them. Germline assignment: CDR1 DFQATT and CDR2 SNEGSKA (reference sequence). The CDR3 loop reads CSARDRSGTYNEQYF. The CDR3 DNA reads TGCAGTGCTAGAGATCGCAGCGGCACCTACAATGAGCAGTACTTC.

The CDR3 reads CASSQDPRRPQHF. In DNA, the CDR3 is TGTGCCAGCAGCCAAGATCCCCGTCGGCCCCAGCATTTT. The chain recombines TRBV3-1 with TRBJ1-5, with D hard to call. This CDR3 contains 13 residues. Germline V gene sequence: CDR1 LGHDT, CDR2 YNNKEL (reference sequence). Trimming left V 0 bases short and J 9 bases short, with 9 bases between.

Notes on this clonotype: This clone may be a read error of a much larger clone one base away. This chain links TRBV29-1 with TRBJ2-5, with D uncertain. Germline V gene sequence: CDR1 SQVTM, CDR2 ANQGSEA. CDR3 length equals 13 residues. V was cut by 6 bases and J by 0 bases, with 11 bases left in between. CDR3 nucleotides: TGCAGCGTGGAAATAGGGTACCAAGAGACCCAGTACTTC. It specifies CSVEIGYQETQYF.

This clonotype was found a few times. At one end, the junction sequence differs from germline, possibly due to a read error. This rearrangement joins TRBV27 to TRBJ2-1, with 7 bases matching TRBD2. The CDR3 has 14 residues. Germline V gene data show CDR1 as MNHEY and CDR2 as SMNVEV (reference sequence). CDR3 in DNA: TGTGCTAGCAGTTTAAGCTCGGGGAGGGGTGAGCAGTTCTTC. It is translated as CASSLSSGRGEQFF.

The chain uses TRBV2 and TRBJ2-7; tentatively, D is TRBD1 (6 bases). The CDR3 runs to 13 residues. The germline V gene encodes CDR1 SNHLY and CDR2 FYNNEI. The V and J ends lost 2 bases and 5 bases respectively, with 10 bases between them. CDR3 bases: TGTGCCAGCAGTGAAACAGGGACCGACGAGCAGTACTTC. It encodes CASSETGTDEQYF.

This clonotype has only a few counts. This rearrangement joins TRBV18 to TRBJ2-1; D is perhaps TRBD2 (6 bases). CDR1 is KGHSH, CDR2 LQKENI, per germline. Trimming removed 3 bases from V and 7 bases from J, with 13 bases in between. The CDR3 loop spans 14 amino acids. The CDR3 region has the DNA TGTGCCAGCTCACCGGGGTCGGGGGTAAATGAGCAGTTCTTC. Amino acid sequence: CASSPGSGVNEQFF.

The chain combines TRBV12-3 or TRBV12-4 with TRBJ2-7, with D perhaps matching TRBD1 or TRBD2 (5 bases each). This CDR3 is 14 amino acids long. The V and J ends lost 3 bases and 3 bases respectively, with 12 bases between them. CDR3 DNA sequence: TGTGCCAGCAGTTTTCGAGGGGACGGCTACGAGCAGTACTTC. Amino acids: CASSFRGDGYEQYF.

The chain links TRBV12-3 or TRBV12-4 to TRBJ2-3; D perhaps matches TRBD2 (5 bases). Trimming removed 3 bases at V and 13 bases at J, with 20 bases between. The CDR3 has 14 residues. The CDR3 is CASSLRGRADVEYF. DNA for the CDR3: TGTGCCAGCAGTTTGAGAGGGAGAGCAGATGTGGAGTATTTT.

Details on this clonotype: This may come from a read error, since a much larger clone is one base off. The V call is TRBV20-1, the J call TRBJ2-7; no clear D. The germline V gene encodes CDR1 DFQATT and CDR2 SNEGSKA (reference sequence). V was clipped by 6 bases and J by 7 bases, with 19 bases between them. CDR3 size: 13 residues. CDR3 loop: CSANRGISDEQYF. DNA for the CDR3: TGCAGTGCCAACCGAGGAATCTCGGATGAGCAGTACTTC.

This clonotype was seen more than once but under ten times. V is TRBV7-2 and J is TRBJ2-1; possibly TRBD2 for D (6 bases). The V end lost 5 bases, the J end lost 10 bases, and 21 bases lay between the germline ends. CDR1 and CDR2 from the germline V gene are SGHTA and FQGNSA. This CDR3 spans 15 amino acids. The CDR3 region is CASSSQDYPVLEQFF. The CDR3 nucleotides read TGTGCCAGCAGCAGCCAGGACTACCCGGTCTTGGAGCAGTTCTTC.

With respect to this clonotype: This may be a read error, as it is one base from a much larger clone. The CDR3 is CTSSPRTGWETQYF. The CDR3 DNA reads as TGTACCAGCAGTCCGAGGACAGGGTGGGAGACCCAGTACTTC. The rearrangement links TRBV2 to TRBJ2-5, with 8 bases identical to TRBD1. Germline lookup yields CDR1 SNHLY and CDR2 FYNNEI. This CDR3 has 14 residues.

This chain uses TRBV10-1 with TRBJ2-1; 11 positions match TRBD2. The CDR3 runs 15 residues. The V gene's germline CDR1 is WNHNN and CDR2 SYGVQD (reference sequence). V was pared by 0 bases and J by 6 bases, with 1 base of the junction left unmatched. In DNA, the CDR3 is TGCGCCAGCAGTGAGTCTACTAGCGGGAGCAATGAGCAGTTCTTC. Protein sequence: CASSESTSGSNEQFF.

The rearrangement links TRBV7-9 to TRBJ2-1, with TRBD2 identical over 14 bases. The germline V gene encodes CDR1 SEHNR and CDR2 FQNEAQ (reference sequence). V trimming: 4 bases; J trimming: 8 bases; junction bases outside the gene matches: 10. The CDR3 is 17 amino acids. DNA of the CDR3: TGTGCCAGCAGCTCGAGGGGGACTAGCGGGGGCAGCGATGAGCAGTTCTTC. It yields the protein CASSSRGTSGGSDEQFF. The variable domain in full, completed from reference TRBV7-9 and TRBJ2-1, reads DTGVSQNPRHKITKRGQNVTFRCDPISEHNRLYWYRQTLGQGPEFLTYFQNEAQLEKSRLLSDRFSAERPKGSFSTLEIQRTEQGDSAMYLCASSSRGTSGGSDEQFFGPGTRLTVL.